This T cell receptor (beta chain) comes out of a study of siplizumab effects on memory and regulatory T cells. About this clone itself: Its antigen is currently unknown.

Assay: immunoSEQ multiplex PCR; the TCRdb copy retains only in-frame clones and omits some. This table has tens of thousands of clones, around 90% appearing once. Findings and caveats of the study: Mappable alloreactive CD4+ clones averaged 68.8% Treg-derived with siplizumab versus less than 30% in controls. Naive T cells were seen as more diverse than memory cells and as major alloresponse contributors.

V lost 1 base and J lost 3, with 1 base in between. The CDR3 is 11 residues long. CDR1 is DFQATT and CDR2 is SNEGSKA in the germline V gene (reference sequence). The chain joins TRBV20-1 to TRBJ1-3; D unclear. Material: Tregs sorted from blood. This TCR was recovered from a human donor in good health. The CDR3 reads CSARGGNTIYF. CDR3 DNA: TGCAGTGCTAGAGGTGGAAACACCATATATTTT.